This TCR beta chain was captured by sequencing in a study of regulatory T cells in long-lasting Graves disease. Germline CDR1 reads SGHTA; CDR2 reads FQGNSA. The CDR3 has 16 amino acids. The V gene lost 5 bases and the J gene lost 2 bases, with 19 bases spanning the gap. The time point denotes: persistent/refractory GD, antithyroid drugs over 5 years with positive TRAb. The TCR library was prepared using RNA isolated from PBMCs. Diagnosis followed American Thyroid Association guidelines for Graves' disease. EDTA tubes received 7.5 to 9 milliliters of drawn peripheral blood. There are many counts of this clonotype. TCR beta libraries were built with iRepertoire HTBI primers and Arm-PCR of CDR3 regions. Each CDR3 protein gets one entry after TCRdb re-called the multiplex PCR reads with MiXCR. The table shows hundreds of thousands of distinct CDR3 sequences, with under 25% occurring only once.

The TCR comes from a female donor with Graves disease. This chain links TRBV7-2 with TRBJ2-7, with D unclear. This material consisted of peripheral blood mononuclear cells (PBMCs), taken when the disease was refractory, from a patient treated with antithyroid drugs. DNA for the CDR3: TGTGCCAGCAGCCTCATGTCATCGTCCTGGACCTACGAGCAGTACTTC. Its translation: CASSLMSSSWTYEQYF.